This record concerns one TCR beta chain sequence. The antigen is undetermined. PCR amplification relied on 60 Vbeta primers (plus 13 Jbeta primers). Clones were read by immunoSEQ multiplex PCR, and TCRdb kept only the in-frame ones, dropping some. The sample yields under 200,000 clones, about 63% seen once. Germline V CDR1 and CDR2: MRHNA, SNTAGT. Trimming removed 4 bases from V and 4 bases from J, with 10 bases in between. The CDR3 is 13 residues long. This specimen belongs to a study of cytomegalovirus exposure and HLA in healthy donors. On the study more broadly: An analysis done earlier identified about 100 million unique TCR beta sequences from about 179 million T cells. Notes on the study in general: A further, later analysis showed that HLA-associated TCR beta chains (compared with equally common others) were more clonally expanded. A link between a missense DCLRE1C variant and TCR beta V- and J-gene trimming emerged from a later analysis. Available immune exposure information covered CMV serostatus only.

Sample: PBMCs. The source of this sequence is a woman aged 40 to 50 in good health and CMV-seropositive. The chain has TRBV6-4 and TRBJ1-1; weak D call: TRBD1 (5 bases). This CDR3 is CASSVQGGTEAFF. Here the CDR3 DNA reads TGTGCCAGCAGTGTTCAGGGCGGCACTGAAGCTTTCTTT.